Shown below are 5 T cell receptor beta chains from a single sample sequenced in a study of T-cell memory formation after mild COVID-19. TCRdb itself ran the 5' RACE reads through MiXCR, one entry per CDR3 protein. The sample comprises around 300,000 distinct CDR3 sequences, 8.2% of which are singletons, and 22% rests with the top ten. Sequenced sample: PBMCs or a T cell subset sorted from them (not recorded which). These receptors all come from a man between 18 and 35 years old who had mild COVID-19 (a few samples of this study predate the infection). Cell type and time point are not known.

This sequence joins TRBV14 and TRBJ2-7; D possibly corresponds to TRBD2 (7 bases). The CDR3 runs 15 residues. Trimming removed 3 bases at V and 0 bases at J, with 12 bases between. Germline CDR1 SGHDN, CDR2 FVKESK. The CDR3 DNA reads TGTGCCAGCAGCCAGGTCGGGGGGCTCTCCTACGAGCAGTACTTC. Amino acid sequence: CASSQVGGLSYEQYF.

This sequence joins TRBV20-1 and TRBJ1-6; TRBD1 might be the D (5 bases). The V and J ends lost 3 bases and 14 bases respectively, with 20 bases between them. This CDR3 region has 14 residues. Per the germline V gene, CDR1 is DFQATT and CDR2 is SNEGSKA (reference sequence). The CDR3 bases are TGCAGTGCTAGGGGGCCCGGATTAGGAGTGTCCCTCCACTTT. Translation: CSARGPGLGVSLHF.

This chain connects TRBV4-1 to TRBJ2-5; D is perhaps TRBD1 (6 bases). CDR3 size: 14 residues. Trimming removed 4 bases at V and 4 bases at J, with 13 bases between. Germline CDR1 MGHRA, CDR2 YSYEKL. The CDR3 DNA follows: TGCGCCAGCAGCCCCGATGCCAGGGGAGAGACCCAGTACTTC. Its protein product is CASSPDARGETQYF.

This clonotype came up a few times. The rearrangement links TRBV20-1 to TRBJ1-6; 8 bases map to TRBD1. Unmatched junction bases numbered 9, after V lost 5 bases and J lost 0 bases. CDR1 DFQATT and CDR2 SNEGSKA come from the germline V gene (reference sequence). This CDR3 spans 17 amino acids. The CDR3 loop reads CSARGQGPSSYNSPLHF. The CDR3 DNA reads TGCAGTGCTCGAGGACAGGGCCCGAGCTCCTATAATTCACCCCTCCACTTT.

This clonotype was counted only a few times. The chain carries TRBV20-1 and TRBJ2-6, with TRBD2 matching 8 bases. The germline V gene encodes CDR1 DFQATT and CDR2 SNEGSKA (reference sequence). Unmatched junction bases numbered 12, after V lost 3 bases and J lost 2 bases. The CDR3 length is 18 residues. The CDR3 bases are TGCAGTGCTAGGGACCTGACAACGGGAGGGGCTGGGGCCAACGTCCTGACTTTC. Amino acids: CSARDLTTGGAGANVLTF.